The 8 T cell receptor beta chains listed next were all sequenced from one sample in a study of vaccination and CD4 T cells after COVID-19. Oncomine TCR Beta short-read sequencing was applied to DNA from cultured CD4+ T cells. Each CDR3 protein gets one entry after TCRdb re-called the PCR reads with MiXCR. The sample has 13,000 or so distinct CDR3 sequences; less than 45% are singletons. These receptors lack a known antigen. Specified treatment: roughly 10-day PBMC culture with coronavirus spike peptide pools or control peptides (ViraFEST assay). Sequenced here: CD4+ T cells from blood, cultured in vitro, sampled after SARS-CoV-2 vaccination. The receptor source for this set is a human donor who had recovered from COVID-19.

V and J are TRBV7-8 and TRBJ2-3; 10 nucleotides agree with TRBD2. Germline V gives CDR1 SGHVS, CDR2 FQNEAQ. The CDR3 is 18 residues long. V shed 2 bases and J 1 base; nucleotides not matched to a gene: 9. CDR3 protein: CASSLNVQREGGTDTQYF. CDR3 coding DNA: TGTGCCAGCAGCTTAAACGTTCAGCGGGAGGGTGGCACAGATACGCAGTATTTT.

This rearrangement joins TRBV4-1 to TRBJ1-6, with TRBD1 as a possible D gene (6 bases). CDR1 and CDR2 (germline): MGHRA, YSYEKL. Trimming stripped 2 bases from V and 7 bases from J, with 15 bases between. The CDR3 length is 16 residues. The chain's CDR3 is CASSQLLGDTNSPLHF. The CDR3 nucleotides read TGCGCCAGCAGCCAACTCCTCGGGGACACGAATTCACCCCTCCACTTT.

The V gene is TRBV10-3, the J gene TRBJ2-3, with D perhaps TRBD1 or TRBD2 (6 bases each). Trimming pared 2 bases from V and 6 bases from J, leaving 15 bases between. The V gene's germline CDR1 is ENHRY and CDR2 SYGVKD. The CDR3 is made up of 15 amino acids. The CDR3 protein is CAISEPLTGADTQYF. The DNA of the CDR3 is TGTGCCATCAGTGAGCCTCTTACGGGGGCCGATACGCAGTATTTT.

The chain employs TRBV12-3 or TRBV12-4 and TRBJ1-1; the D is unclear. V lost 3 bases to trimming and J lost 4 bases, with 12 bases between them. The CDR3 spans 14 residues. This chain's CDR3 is CASSFVSWGTEAFF. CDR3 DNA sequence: TGTGCCAGCAGTTTCGTTTCATGGGGCACTGAAGCTTTCTTT.

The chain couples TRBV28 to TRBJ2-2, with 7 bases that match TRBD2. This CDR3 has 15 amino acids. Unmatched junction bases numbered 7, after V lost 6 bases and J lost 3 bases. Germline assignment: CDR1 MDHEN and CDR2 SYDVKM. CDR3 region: CASSPGGTHTGELFF. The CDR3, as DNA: TGTGCCAGCAGCCCCGGGGGGACCCACACCGGGGAGCTGTTTTTT.

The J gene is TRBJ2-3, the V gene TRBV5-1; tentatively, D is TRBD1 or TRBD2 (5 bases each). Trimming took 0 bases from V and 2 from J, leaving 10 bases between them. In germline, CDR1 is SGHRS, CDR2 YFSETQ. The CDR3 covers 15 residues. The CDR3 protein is CASSLGGVDTDTQYF. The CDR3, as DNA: TGCGCCAGCAGCTTGGGAGGGGTGGACACAGATACGCAGTATTTT. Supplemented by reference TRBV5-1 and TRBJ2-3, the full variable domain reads KAGVTQTPRYLIKTRGQQVTLSCSPISGHRSVSWYQQTPGQGLQFLFEYFSETQRNKGNFPGRFSGRQFSNSRSEMNVSTLELGDSALYLCASSLGGVDTDTQYFGPGTRLTVL.

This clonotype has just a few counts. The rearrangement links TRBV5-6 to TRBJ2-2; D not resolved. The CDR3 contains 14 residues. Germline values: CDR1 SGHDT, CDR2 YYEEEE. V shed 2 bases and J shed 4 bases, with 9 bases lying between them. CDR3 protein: CASSFRWATGELFF. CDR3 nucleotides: TGTGCCAGCAGCTTTCGTTGGGCCACCGGGGAGCTGTTTTTT.

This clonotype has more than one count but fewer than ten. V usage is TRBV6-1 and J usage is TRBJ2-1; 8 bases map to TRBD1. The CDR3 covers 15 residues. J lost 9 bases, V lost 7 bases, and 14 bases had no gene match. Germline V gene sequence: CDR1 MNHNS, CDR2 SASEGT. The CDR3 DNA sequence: TGTGCCAGCAAACAGGGGGTCAACATTCGTTTTGAGCAGTTCTTC. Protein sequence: CASKQGVNIRFEQFF.